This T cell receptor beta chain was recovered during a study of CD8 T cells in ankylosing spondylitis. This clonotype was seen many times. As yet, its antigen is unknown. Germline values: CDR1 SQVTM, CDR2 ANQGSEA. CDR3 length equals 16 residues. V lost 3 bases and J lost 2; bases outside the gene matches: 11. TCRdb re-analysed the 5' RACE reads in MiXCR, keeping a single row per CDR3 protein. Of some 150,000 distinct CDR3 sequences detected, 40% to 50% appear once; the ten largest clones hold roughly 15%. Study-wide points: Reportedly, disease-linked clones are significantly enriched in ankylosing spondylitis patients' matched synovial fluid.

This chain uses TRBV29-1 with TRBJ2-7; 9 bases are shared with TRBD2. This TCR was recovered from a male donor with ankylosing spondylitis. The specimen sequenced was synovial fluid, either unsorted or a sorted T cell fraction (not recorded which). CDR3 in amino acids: CSVELSEASGAYEQYF. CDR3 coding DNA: TGCAGCGTTGAGTTAAGTGAGGCTAGCGGGGCCTACGAGCAGTACTTC.